This TCR beta chain is drawn from a study of shared clonotypes between healthy human individuals. Overall study results and limits: Incomplete sequencing of sorted subsets was indicated by rarefaction despite large depth. Across four donors, naive CD4 shared around 5.3%, naive CD8 more than 3%, memory CD4 over 2%, memory CD8 around 0.42%.

Note on this clone: The antigen remains undetermined.

Deep was the level used in running the assay. Sequencing used immunoSEQ multiplex PCR; TCRdb keeps in-frame clones, though not all of them. In the table there are around 2,000,000 clones, approximately 95% of which are singletons. Terminally differentiated effector memory CD45RA+ cells were excluded from the naive CD8 cells, which were CD45RO-negative and positively selected for CCR7. Within Nashville, Tennessee resided all donors, each a Caucasian adult. The receptor was isolated from a man between 18 and 35 years old in good health. Source material: naive CD8+ T cells sorted from blood.

The CDR3: CASRGLAGGHDEQFF. For the CDR3, the DNA is TGTGCCAGCAGGGGACTAGCGGGAGGTCACGATGAGCAGTTCTTC. J is TRBJ2-1 and V is TRBV6-5, with 15 bases matching TRBD2. Germline CDR1 reads MNHEY; CDR2 reads SVGAGI. The V gene end was trimmed by 6 bases and the J gene end by 8 bases; junction bases not matched to a gene: 5. The CDR3 is 15 residues long.